These 32 T cell receptor beta chains originate from one sample sequenced in a study of blood T cell repertoires in COVID-19. Measured with immunoSEQ multiplex PCR; TCRdb has only the in-frame clones, and not every one. The top ten hold around 2% of the sample, which has a few hundred thousand clones, about four fifths seen once. Sequenced sample: peripheral blood. The receptor set was obtained from a man younger than 45 who had recovered from COVID-19.

The chain employs TRBV29-1 and TRBJ1-1; D remains ambiguous. Germline assignment: CDR1 SQVTM and CDR2 ANQGSEA. Trimming removed 6 bases from V and 4 bases from J, with 15 bases in between. This CDR3 is built from 13 residues. The CDR3: CSVHEGGGTEAFF. The CDR3 nucleotides are TGCAGCGTCCATGAGGGTGGAGGCACTGAAGCTTTCTTT.

The chain has TRBV9 and TRBJ2-2; 10 positions agree with TRBD1. The CDR3 consists of 17 residues. With V trimmed by 3 bases and J by 6 bases, 11 bases remained unmatched. Per germline, CDR1 SGDLS and CDR2 YYNGEE. DNA for the CDR3: TGTGCCAGCAGCGGTGTCACCGGGACAGGGGATGCCGGGGAGCTGTTTTTT. Its protein is CASSGVTGTGDAGELFF.

The table lists this clone with a count of one. The chain combines TRBV7-3 with TRBJ2-5; TRBD2 matches at 8 bases. Trimming at V came to 4 bases and at J to 7 bases, leaving 8 bases not matched to a gene. Germline V gene lookup returns CDR1 SGHTA and CDR2 FQGTGA. This CDR3 contains 14 residues. In DNA form, the CDR3 reads TGTGCCAGCAGCTCCACCACACGGGGGGGGACCCAGTACTTC. Translating it yields CASSSTTRGGTQYF. Full variable domain (rest looked up from reference TRBV7-3 and TRBJ2-5): GAGVSQTPSNKVTEKGKYVELRCDPISGHTALYWYRQSLGQGPEFLIYFQGTGAADDSGLPNDRFFAVRPEGSVSTLKIQRTERGDSAVYLCASSSTTRGGTQYFGPGTRLLVL.

This clone occurred a few times. CDR3 sequence: CASSKSGGGLPDTQYF. CDR3 sequence (DNA): TGTGCCAGCAGCAAAAGCGGAGGGGGCCTCCCAGATACGCAGTATTTT. This chain links TRBV7-3 with TRBJ2-3, with D possibly matching TRBD1 (7 bases). Trimming removed 5 bases at V and 4 bases at J, with 19 bases between. This CDR3 is 16 amino acids long. Germline CDR1 is SGHTA and CDR2 is FQGTGA.

The chain carries TRBV6-1 and TRBJ1-6; 7 bases agree with TRBD1. V gave up 2 bases and J gave up 5 bases; unmatched junction bases: 21. The length of the CDR3 is 21 residues. CDR1 is MNHNS, CDR2 SASEGT, per germline. CDR3 protein: CASSERGPWTGNILHNSPLHF. DNA of the CDR3: TGTGCCAGCAGTGAAAGGGGACCTTGGACAGGCAATATCCTCCATAATTCACCCCTCCACTTT.

V gene TRBV6-6 combines with J gene TRBJ2-1; 7 bases map to TRBD1. The CDR3 sequence is 12 residues long. The germline gives CDR1 MNHNY, CDR2 SVGAGI (reference sequence). Unmatched junction bases numbered 3, after V lost 2 bases and J lost 11 bases. This chain's CDR3 is CASSYEGGKQFF. DNA of the CDR3: TGTGCCAGCAGTTACGAAGGGGGCAAGCAGTTCTTC.

The V call is TRBV29-1, the J call TRBJ2-3; tentative D call: TRBD1 (6 bases). The CDR3 length is 13 residues. The V gene's germline CDR1 is SQVTM and CDR2 ANQGSEA. For the CDR3, the DNA is TGCAGTGGATCCAAGGGACACCCAGATACGCAGTATTTT. This encodes CSGSKGHPDTQYF.

This clone has only a few counts. CDR3 coding DNA: TGCGCCAGCACCAAACGGACTAGCGGATACACAGATACGCAGTATTTT. Protein: CASTKRTSGYTDTQYF. J is TRBJ2-3 and V is TRBV5-1; 10 nucleotides line up with TRBD2. Per germline, CDR1 SGHRS and CDR2 YFSETQ. V lost 6 bases and J lost 2; bases outside the gene matches: 9. The CDR3 is 16 amino acids. Drawing the rest from reference TRBV5-1 and TRBJ2-3, the complete variable domain is KAGVTQTPRYLIKTRGQQVTLSCSPISGHRSVSWYQQTPGQGLQFLFEYFSETQRNKGNFPGRFSGRQFSNSRSEMNVSTLELGDSALYLCASTKRTSGYTDTQYFGPGTRLTVL.

This clone was observed a few times. The V gene is TRBV19, the J gene TRBJ1-6; maybe TRBD1 (6 bases). The V gene's germline CDR1 is LNHDA and CDR2 SQIVND (reference sequence). V was pared by 5 bases and J by 10 bases, with 12 bases between. CDR3 length equals 13 residues. The CDR3 sequence is CASSGTRGSPLHF. DNA of the CDR3: TGTGCCAGTAGTGGCACTAGGGGGTCACCCCTCCACTTT. The full variable domain, completed using reference TRBV19 and TRBJ1-6, is DGGITQSPKYLFRKEGQNVTLSCEQNLNHDAMYWYRQDPGQGLRLIYYSQIVNDFQKGDIAEGYSVSREKKESFPLTVTSAQKNPTAFYLCASSGTRGSPLHFGNGTRLTVT.

The chain recombines TRBV5-1 with TRBJ2-1; D unresolved. With 3 bases removed from V and 9 bases from J, the gap between germline ends came to 7 bases. Germline V gene lookup returns CDR1 SGHRS and CDR2 YFSETQ. This CDR3 has 11 amino acids. The CDR3 reads CASSSVFEQFF. The CDR3 coding sequence is TGCGCCAGCAGCTCGGTGTTTGAGCAGTTCTTC.

The V and J genes are TRBV7-2 and TRBJ1-4; 7 nucleotides align to TRBD1. The CDR3 loop spans 14 amino acids. Trimming at V came to 1 base and at J to 7 bases, leaving 3 bases not matched to a gene. Germline V lookup: CDR1 SGHTA, CDR2 FQGNSA. In DNA form, the CDR3 reads TGTGCCAGCAGCTTAGTCGACAGGGTTGAAAAACTGTTTTTT. This codes for CASSLVDRVEKLFF.

This chain joins TRBV19 and TRBJ1-5, with TRBD1 identical over 7 bases. The length of the CDR3 is 14 residues. The germline gives CDR1 LNHDA, CDR2 SQIVND (reference sequence). V gave up 5 bases and J gave up 2 bases; unmatched junction bases: 3. The CDR3 loop reads CASSPTGGNQPQHF. For the CDR3, the DNA is TGTGCCAGTAGTCCTACAGGGGGCAATCAGCCCCAGCATTTT.

The chain joins TRBV3-1 (or the pseudogene TRBV3-2) to TRBJ2-3, with D perhaps matching TRBD2 (5 bases). V lost 4 bases and J 4 bases, leaving 9 bases between the germline ends. CDR1 is LGHDT, CDR2 YNNKEL, per germline (reference sequence). The CDR3 has 13 amino acids. CDR3 sequence reads: CASSLTLADTQYF. CDR3 nucleotide sequence: TGTGCCAGCAGCCTCACACTAGCAGATACGCAGTATTTT.

J is TRBJ1-3 and V is TRBV12-3 or TRBV12-4; D gene uncertain. V shed 4 bases and J shed 4 bases, with 8 bases lying between them. This CDR3 has 13 amino acids. CDR3 bases: TGTGCCAGCAGTTCCTACGGGGGAAACACCATATATTTT. Protein sequence: CASSSYGGNTIYF.

The chain has TRBV27 and TRBJ1-2; 7 bases are a match to TRBD1. This CDR3 is built from 15 residues. From germline, CDR1 is MNHEY and CDR2 SMNVEV (reference sequence). V lost 5 bases to trimming and J lost 0 bases; unmatched junction nucleotides: 6. DNA of the CDR3: TGTGCCAGCAGTCCAACCGGACAGGCTAACTATGGCTACACCTTC. Translating it yields CASSPTGQANYGYTF.

The rearrangement uses TRBV14 and TRBJ1-4; 8 bases agree with TRBD1. CDR1 SGHDN and CDR2 FVKESK come from the germline V gene. The ends lost 4 bases at V and 10 bases at J; junction bases unmatched: 11. There are 15 residues in the CDR3. CDR3 DNA sequence: TGTGCCAGCAGCCTAGGACAGGGACTCTACGCAAAACTGTTTTTT. Translated: CASSLGQGLYAKLFF.

V gene TRBV12-3 or TRBV12-4 combines with J gene TRBJ2-5; D may be TRBD2 (6 bases). The V end was cut by 6 bases, the J end by 4 bases, with 9 bases between. CDR3 length equals 12 residues. This CDR3 reads CASRQTRETQYF. The CDR3, as DNA: TGTGCCAGCAGGCAGACTAGAGAGACCCAGTACTTC.

The chain joins TRBV4-1 to TRBJ2-3; 11 bases map to TRBD1. The germline V gene encodes CDR1 MGHRA and CDR2 YSYEKL. CDR3 length: 15 amino acids. Trimming cost V 2 bases and J 6 bases; bases outside gene matches: 4. CDR3 in DNA: TGCGCCAGCAGCCAACCGGGACAGGGGGTTGATACGCAGTATTTT. Its protein is CASSQPGQGVDTQYF.

V gene TRBV5-1 combines with J gene TRBJ1-6, with 9 bases lining up with TRBD1. Germline CDR1 is SGHRS and CDR2 is YFSETQ. The CDR3 is 12 amino acids. Unmatched junction bases numbered 3, after V lost 4 bases and J lost 13 bases. The CDR3 DNA reads as TGCGCCAGCAGCCCCACAGGGGGCCCCCTCCACTTT. Its protein product is CASSPTGGPLHF. Using reference TRBV5-1 and TRBJ1-6 for the parts outside the CDR3, the full variable domain is KAGVTQTPRYLIKTRGQQVTLSCSPISGHRSVSWYQQTPGQGLQFLFEYFSETQRNKGNFPGRFSGRQFSNSRSEMNVSTLELGDSALYLCASSPTGGPLHFGNGTRLTVT.

This chain joins TRBV11-2 and TRBJ2-1, with 10 bases fitting TRBD2. The CDR3 sequence is 15 residues long. Germline CDR1 is SGHAT and CDR2 is FQNNGV. V dropped 3 bases and J dropped 5; count of bases not matched to a gene: 4. In nucleotides, the CDR3 is TGTGCCAGCAGCTTCCTAGCGGGGGCCAACAATGAGCAGTTCTTC. It is translated as CASSFLAGANNEQFF.

This clone occurred a few times. The chain couples TRBV2 to TRBJ1-2; D not certain. Trimming removed 0 bases at V and 4 bases at J, with 3 bases between. Germline loops: CDR1 SNHLY, CDR2 FYNNEI. The CDR3 is made up of 12 amino acids. The CDR3 loop is CASSEASYGYTF. CDR3 DNA sequence: TGTGCCAGCAGTGAAGCCAGCTATGGCTACACCTTC.

The V gene is TRBV5-1, the J gene TRBJ2-1, with TRBD2 matching over 12 bases. Germline values: CDR1 SGHRS, CDR2 YFSETQ. This CDR3 has 16 residues. The trim removed 0 bases at V and 7 bases at J, leaving 5 bases unmatched. The CDR3 reads CASSLAPSGGGNEQFF. As DNA, the CDR3 is TGCGCCAGCAGCTTGGCCCCTAGCGGGGGGGGAAATGAGCAGTTCTTC.

This clone was picked up a small number of times. The chain recombines TRBV5-1 with TRBJ1-4; D is unclear. CDR1 SGHRS and CDR2 YFSETQ come from the germline V gene. The CDR3 sequence is 12 residues long. The V and J ends lost 2 bases and 7 bases respectively, with 6 bases between them. The CDR3 protein is CASSFLGEKLFF. CDR3 DNA sequence: TGCGCCAGCAGCTTCCTCGGTGAAAAACTGTTTTTT.

The rearrangement uses TRBV6-5 and TRBJ2-2, with D perhaps matching TRBD1 (5 bases). With 6 bases removed from V and 4 bases from J, the gap between germline ends came to 15 bases. Germline CDR1 is MNHEY and CDR2 is SVGAGI. The CDR3 totals 15 residues. The CDR3 spells CASRVSRAFTGELFF. In DNA form, the CDR3 reads TGTGCCAGCAGAGTTTCCAGGGCCTTCACCGGGGAGCTGTTTTTT.

The rearrangement links TRBV7-3 to TRBJ2-1, with 12 positions matching TRBD1. The V gene end was trimmed by 2 bases and the J gene end by 4 bases; junction bases not matched to a gene: 6. CDR1 is SGHTA and CDR2 is FQGTGA in the germline V gene. This CDR3 is built from 17 residues. CDR3 sequence reads: CASSLRGQGAGYNEQFF. CDR3 nucleotide sequence: TGTGCCAGCAGCTTACGGGGACAGGGGGCGGGGTACAATGAGCAGTTCTTC.

The V gene is TRBV5-1, the J gene TRBJ1-1; maybe TRBD1 (5 bases). V shed 4 bases and J shed 5 bases, with 9 bases lying between them. Germline V CDR1 and CDR2: SGHRS, YFSETQ. This CDR3 has 12 residues. CDR3 nucleotide sequence: TGCGCCAGCAGCGGGCAGGGAACTGAAGCTTTCTTT. Amino acid sequence: CASSGQGTEAFF.

The chain joins TRBV24-1 to TRBJ2-5; the match to TRBD2 covers 13 bases. There are 16 residues in the CDR3. V was pared by 2 bases and J by 5 bases, with 4 bases of the junction left unmatched. CDR1 is KGHDR, CDR2 SFDVKD, per germline. CDR3 region: CATSDSGLAGVETQYF. CDR3 coding DNA: TGTGCCACCAGTGATTCTGGACTAGCGGGGGTGGAGACCCAGTACTTC.

CDR3 protein: CASSQSLAGEQFF. DNA for the CDR3: TGCGCCAGCAGTCAATCCCTAGCCGGTGAGCAGTTCTTC. The chain links TRBV23-1 to TRBJ2-1, with a tentative D call TRBD2 (5 bases). TRBV23-1 is marked as an open reading frame, function uncertain. The CDR3 consists of 13 residues. V lost 0 bases and J 9 bases, leaving 9 bases between the germline ends.

This clone was recorded only once. The rearrangement joins TRBV5-1 to TRBJ1-1, with D maybe TRBD1 (6 bases). V lost 3 bases, J lost 0 bases, and 12 bases lay in between. Germline V CDR1 and CDR2: SGHRS, YFSETQ. This CDR3 has 15 residues. CDR3 protein: CASSSTGEMNTEAFF. Written as DNA, the CDR3 is TGCGCCAGCAGCTCGACAGGAGAAATGAACACTGAAGCTTTCTTT.

The CDR3 is CASSQASGLAGGPRAQYF. The CDR3 DNA reads as TGTGCCAGCAGTCAAGCCTCGGGACTAGCGGGAGGACCTAGGGCGCAGTATTTT. The chain is built from TRBV28 and TRBJ2-3; 15 bases fit TRBD2. After removal of 5 bases from V and 10 bases from J, the junction contained 16 bases not matched to a gene. Looked up from germline, CDR1 is MDHEN and CDR2 is SYDVKM. CDR3 length: 18 amino acids.

This clone was observed once. The junction shows a germline mismatch at one end, possibly a read error. J is TRBJ2-2 and V is TRBV6-1; possible D gene TRBD2, 7 bases. CDR1 and CDR2 from the germline V gene are MNHNS and SASEGT. The length of the CDR3 is 15 residues. CDR3 in amino acids: CARRRGGMNTGELFF. The DNA for the CDR3 is TGTGCCCGCAGGAGGGGGGGGATGAACACCGGGGAGCTGTTTTTT.

This clone was seen a few times. One end of the junction fails to match germline, which may point to a read error. The chain employs TRBV2 and TRBJ2-3, with a weak D call TRBD2 (5 bases). The CDR3 consists of 14 residues. Looked up from germline, CDR1 is SNHLY and CDR2 is FYNNEI. DNA for the CDR3: TGTGCCAGCGGTGAAAGCGGTAGCACAGATACGCAGTATTTT. Amino acids: CASGESGSTDTQYF.